Listed below are T cell receptor beta chains from one sample, sequenced in a study of blood T cell repertoires in COVID-19. Sequenced by immunoSEQ multiplex PCR; TCRdb stores in-frame clones only, minus some. The sample has 200,000 to 250,000 clones, roughly 80% seen once. The sample was peripheral blood. The receptor set was obtained from a woman aged 60-75 years with active or convalescent COVID-19. Both conserved end residues are part of each CDR3. A D gene is named only where the DNA matches it firmly. Some rows have no size entry. The others give once, few or many, or a class for an expanded clone.

d_call	v_call	clone_size	j_call	cdr3_aa	cdr3_nt
.	TRBV7-9	.	TRBJ1-5	CASSLRENQPQHF	TGTGCCAGCAGCTTACGGGAAAATCAGCCCCAGCATTTT
.	TRBV5-8	.	TRBJ1-2	CASMRLTLYGYTF	TGTGCCAGCATGCGGCTGACCCTCTATGGCTACACCTTC
TRBD2	TRBV2	.	TRBJ2-7	CASSLLAAGVYEQYF	TGTGCCAGCTCCCTTTTGGCCGCGGGAGTGTACGAGCAGTACTTC
.	TRBV29-1	.	TRBJ2-3	CSVAGGTDTQYF	TGCAGCGTTGCGGGGGGCACAGATACGCAGTATTTT
TRBD1	TRBV24-1	.	TRBJ2-1	CATRDRAYNEQFF	TGTGCCACCAGAGACAGGGCATACAATGAGCAGTTCTTC
TRBD2	TRBV19	.	TRBJ2-2	CASSLGLAGGNTGELFF	TGTGCCAGTAGTTTGGGACTAGCGGGAGGCAACACCGGGGAGCTGTTTTTT
TRBD2	TRBV7-2	.	TRBJ2-7	CASSLEGGSIGEQYF	TGTGCCAGCAGCTTAGAAGGCGGGAGCATCGGCGAGCAGTACTTC
TRBD2	TRBV5-1	once	TRBJ2-7	CASSRTSGSYEQYF	TGCGCCAGCAGTAGGACTAGCGGGAGTTACGAGCAGTACTTC
TRBD2	TRBV4-1	once	TRBJ2-5	CASSWTSGFRETQYF	TGCGCCAGCAGCTGGACTAGCGGCTTTCGAGAGACCCAGTACTTC
.	TRBV28	.	TRBJ1-3	CASSFRGPDTIYF	TGTGCCAGCAGTTTTAGAGGTCCGGACACCATATATTTT
.	TRBV2	.	TRBJ1-4	CASNRYEKLFF	TGTGCCAGTAACAGATATGAAAAACTGTTTTTT
TRBD1	TRBV24-1	.	TRBJ2-7	CATSDRDRYEQYF	TGTGCCACATCTGACAGGGATCGTTACGAGCAGTACTTC
TRBD1	TRBV6-1	.	TRBJ1-2	CASSEALPGQGYYGYTF	TGTGCCAGCAGTGAAGCCTTACCGGGACAGGGTTACTATGGCTACACCTTC
TRBD2	TRBV30	.	TRBJ2-5	CARTGGSSETQYF	TGTGCGCGGACTGGCGGGAGTTCCGAGACCCAGTACTTC
.	TRBV9	.	TRBJ2-1	CASSVGWAEDEQFF	TGTGCCAGCAGCGTAGGATGGGCGGAGGATGAGCAGTTCTTC
.	TRBV6-1	.	TRBJ1-1	CASSDALLSQRNTEAFF	TGTGCCAGCAGTGACGCCCTCCTGAGCCAAAGGAACACTGAAGCTTTCTTT
.	TRBV28	many	TRBJ1-6	CAIQLGAVNNSPLHF	TGTGCCATACAACTCGGAGCGGTCAATAATTCACCCCTCCACTTT
.	TRBV28	.	TRBJ1-6	CASRQNRINSPLHF	TGTGCCAGCAGGCAGAACAGGATCAATTCACCCCTCCACTTT
.	TRBV19	.	TRBJ1-5	CASSLGGFQPQHF	TGTGCCAGTAGTTTGGGGGGGTTCCAGCCCCAGCATTTT
.	TRBV25-1	.	TRBJ2-3	CASNPSGQDTQYF	TGTGCCAGCAATCCCAGCGGGCAAGATACGCAGTATTTT
TRBD1	TRBV5-1	.	TRBJ2-2	CASSFGTGGAGELFF	TGCGCCAGCAGCTTCGGGACAGGAGGCGCCGGGGAGCTGTTTTTT
.	TRBV7-2	.	TRBJ1-3	CASSLEQYSGNTIYF	TGTGCCAGCAGCTTAGAACAGTACTCTGGAAACACCATATATTTT
.	TRBV18	.	TRBJ1-3	CASSPAARPGNTIYF	TGTGCCAGCTCACCGGCCGCACGCCCTGGAAACACCATATATTTT
TRBD2	TRBV13	.	TRBJ2-1	CASSPRGRVEGTEQFF	TGTGCCAGCAGCCCCCGGGGGAGGGTAGAGGGGACTGAGCAGTTCTTC
.	TRBV19	many	TRBJ2-7	CASSIPRQSHVF	TGTGCCAGTAGTATTCCTCGACAGAGTCACGTCTTC
TRBD2	TRBV3-1/TRBV3-2	.	TRBJ2-7	CASSFQGASGSTAF	TGTGCCAGCAGCTTCCAGGGGGCTAGCGGGAGTACGGCTTTC
.	TRBV6-1	.	TRBJ2-5	CASSDPPAGFQETQYF	TGTGCCAGCAGTGATCCCCCCGCAGGGTTTCAAGAGACCCAGTACTTC
.	TRBV5-8	.	TRBJ2-7	CASRGSTGFGYEQYF	TGTGCCAGCAGGGGGAGTACGGGGTTCGGCTACGAGCAGTACTTC
TRBD1	TRBV6-1	.	TRBJ1-5	CASSERGQTFYSNQPQHF	TGTGCCAGCAGTGAAAGGGGACAGACCTTTTATAGCAATCAGCCCCAGCATTTT
TRBD1	TRBV7-9	few	TRBJ1-1	CASSPWTGGAPGEAFF	TGTGCCAGCAGCCCCTGGACAGGGGGCGCCCCCGGTGAAGCTTTCTTT
TRBD1	TRBV19	few	TRBJ1-2	CASSGGQNYGYTF	TGTGCCAGTAGTGGGGGACAGAACTATGGCTACACCTTC
.	TRBV3-1/TRBV3-2	.	TRBJ2-1	CASSQTGSPGDEQFF	TGTGCCAGCAGCCAAACAGGGTCCCCCGGCGATGAGCAGTTCTTC
.	TRBV7-9	many	TRBJ1-2	CASSSGERSSYTF	TGTGCCAGCAGCTCCGGGGAAAGGTCAAGCTACACCTTC
.	TRBV7-2	.	TRBJ2-2	CASSLAGRVSTGELFF	TGTGCCAGCAGCTTAGCGGGCAGGGTTTCCACCGGGGAGCTGTTTTTT
TRBD1	TRBV7-2	.	TRBJ2-5	CASSLDRGPETQYF	TGTGCCAGCAGCCTGGACAGGGGGCCTGAGACCCAGTACTTC
.	TRBV28	few	TRBJ1-5	CASKLQGPQPQHF	TGTGCCAGCAAACTCCAGGGTCCACAGCCCCAGCATTTT
.	TRBV19	.	TRBJ2-6	CASSGGAGANVLTF	TGTGCCAGTAGTGGGGGGGCCGGGGCCAACGTCCTGACTTTC
.	TRBV19	.	TRBJ1-2	CASTRALNYYGYTF	TGTGCCAGTACGAGGGCGCTGAACTACTATGGCTACACCTTC